This TCR beta chain derives from a study of shared T cell receptors in the human thymus. Sequencing used immunoSEQ multiplex PCR; TCRdb keeps in-frame clones, though not all of them. In the table there are under 850,000 clones, roughly 90% of which are singletons. The germline gives CDR1 MGHDK, CDR2 SYGVNS. The J segment lost 8 bases and the V segment lost 1 base, leaving 8 bases of the junction unmatched. CDR3 length: 16 amino acids. This sample also appeared in a second study, on human thymus T cells. This second report adds: Serving as donors were healthy Finnish infants, each of whom was having open corrective surgery for congenital heart defects. Use of V and J genes seemed skewed within the thymic and blood repertoires.

The chain uses TRBV25-1 and TRBJ2-2, with 9 bases aligning to TRBD2. The source material was thymocytes. This sequence was found in a boy younger than two with a congenital heart defect. CDR3 nucleotides: TGTGCCAGCAGTGAATTCCCTAGCGGGACACTTGGGGAGCTGTTTTTT. Amino acid sequence: CASSEFPSGTLGELFF.